A selection of T cell receptor beta chains follows, all from one sample in a study of blood T cell repertoires in COVID-19. The table came from immunoSEQ multiplex PCR; TCRdb's copy has only in-frame clones and leaves some out. Of around 290,000 clones listed, roughly 86% are singletons. Source material: PBMCs or T cells enriched from blood (not recorded which). These receptors came from a woman aged 25 to 39 who had recovered from COVID-19. Each CDR3 is given with its conserved first and last residue.

v_gene	j_gene	CDR3aa
TRBV6-5	TRBJ1-2	CASSFRHLANYGYTF
TRBV29-1	TRBJ2-1	CSVKGGSRRSNEQFF
TRBV15	TRBJ2-3	CATSLLAGAIDTQYF
TRBV10-1	TRBJ2-7	CASSEIQRGIRKQYF
TRBV5-1	TRBJ2-3	CASFPSGRRDTQYF
TRBV24-1	TRBJ1-1	CASMDRTSTEAFF
TRBV5-1	TRBJ1-2	CASGKTGSYGYTF
TRBV7-9	TRBJ1-1	CASSSREYTEAFF
TRBV24-1	TRBJ1-2	CATSDPPGLGYTF
TRBV5-6	TRBJ1-1	CASSGGRGTEAFF
TRBV29-1	TRBJ1-4	CSAGGNGYEKLFF
TRBV28	TRBJ1-1	CASSRQGAGTEAFF
TRBV6-5	TRBJ1-2	CASNGAGEANYGYTF
TRBV20-1	TRBJ2-1	CSASFAGTYNEQFF
TRBV5-1	TRBJ2-1	CASSWITSGANNEQFF
TRBV7-9	TRBJ1-3	CASSLRGVRGNTIYF
TRBV24-1	TRBJ2-1	CATRAGGNHEQFF
TRBV11-2	TRBJ1-2	CASSSRTGVNGYTF
TRBV3-1/TRBV3-2	TRBJ2-7	CASSQARGGQGYYEQYF
TRBV4-2	TRBJ2-3	CASSQVTGSGRADTQYF